These 10 T cell receptor delta chains were all obtained from the same sample, sequenced in a study of gamma-delta T cells after stem cell transplantation. TCRdb reapplied CATT to the RT-PCR reads. Of more than 15,000 delta-chain clones in the sample, 9% to 9.5% were seen once. Source material: gamma-delta T cells. Receptor source: a human donor. It is not recorded whose cells these are; they may come from a transplant donor.

A note on this clone: TCRdb has a much larger clone's protein, which differs at residue 10 from the translation of this DNA, likely because of a read error; what is shown is the protein translated from the DNA. The chain links TRDV2 to TRDJ1; D call uncertain. Germline V lookup: CDR1 GEAIGNYY, CDR2 EKD. This CDR3 is built from 20 residues. With 1 base removed from V and 2 bases from J, the gap between germline ends came to 28 bases. CDR3 in amino acids: CACDTVAGHKGAPRTDKLIF. DNA of the CDR3: TGTGCCTGTGACACGGTCGCAGGGCACAAAGGGGCCCCCAGGACCGATAAACTCATCTTT.

This clone was detected only a few times. TCRdb assigns this DNA the protein of a much larger clone, which departs from its translation at residue 13; this likely reflects a read error, and the protein shown comes from translating the DNA. The rearrangement joins TRDV1 to TRDJ1; 8 nucleotides match TRDD3. Germline loops: CDR1 TSWWSYY, CDR2 QGS. The CDR3 loop spans 19 amino acids. The junction had 17 bases not matched to a gene; V was cut back by 0 bases and J by 5 bases. The CDR3 spells CALGELEPPDWGVQDKLIF. CDR3 DNA sequence: TGTGCTCTTGGGGAACTAGAGCCCCCCGACTGGGGGGTACAGGATAAACTCATCTTT.

This clone was detected a few times. The translation of this DNA and the TCRdb protein of a much larger clone differ at residue 10, probably owing to a read error; the protein shown here is translated from the DNA. This chain links TRDV2 with TRDJ1; D remains unclear. CDR1 GEAIGNYY and CDR2 EKD come from the germline V gene. The germline V and J ends were trimmed by 2 bases and 6 bases, with 30 bases remaining between them. The CDR3 consists of 19 residues. In DNA form, the CDR3 reads TGTGCCTGTGACAAAGTTGGTCAGACGGCCGCCGATCCCTCCCATAAACTCATCTTT. Protein sequence: CACDKVGQTAADPSHKLIF.

Turning to this clone: TCRdb records a much larger clone's protein for this DNA, with a difference at residue 10 that likely arises from a read error; the protein given is the translation of the DNA. The rearrangement links TRDV2 to TRDJ3; the D gene is possibly TRDD3 (5 bases). Deletions cut 2 bases from V and 0 bases from J, with 25 bases between. Germline CDR1 GEAIGNYY, CDR2 EKD. The CDR3 extends over 22 amino acids. The CDR3 here is CACDSGERWVTPRSWDTRQMFF. Here the CDR3 DNA reads TGTGCCTGTGACAGCGGAGAACGCTGGGTGACACCTCGCTCCTGGGACACCCGACAGATGTTTTTC.

A few counts support this clone. The TCRdb protein comes from a much larger clone and disagrees with this DNA's translation at residue 4, likely due to a read error; the protein given here is derived from the DNA. The J gene is TRDJ1, the V gene TRDV2; TRDD3 might be the D (6 bases). The V end was cut by 5 bases, the J end by 3 bases, with 18 bases between. The CDR3 covers 15 residues. Germline CDR1 and CDR2: GEAIGNYY and EKD. CDR3 sequence (DNA): TGTGCCTGTGGCACGTTACTGGGTGGGTCCGATAAACTCATCTTT. Residues: CACGTLLGGSDKLIF.

Sample share makes this clone medium-sized (0.01 to 0.1%). In the same sample, other DNA sequences code for this CDR3. The V and J genes are TRDV2 and TRDJ1; D uncertain. The V gene's germline CDR1 is GEAIGNYY and CDR2 EKD. Trimming pared 0 bases from V and 2 bases from J, leaving 24 bases between. This CDR3 spans 19 amino acids. CDR3 loop: CACDTVPTGPVVGTDKLIF. CDR3 in DNA: TGTGCCTGTGACACCGTCCCCACAGGGCCAGTGGTGGGTACCGATAAACTCATCTTT.

For this clone: The TCRdb record carries a much larger clone's protein, which differs from this DNA's translation at residue 12; a read error is the likely cause, and the protein listed here is the DNA translation. Different DNA sequences within this sample yield the same CDR3. CDR3 bases: TGTGCCTGTGACCCGGTGCGGATCTTGGGGGATATGGGAGCTTTGACAGCACAACTCTTCTTT. This encodes CACDPVRILGDMGALTAQLFF. The rearrangement links TRDV2 to TRDJ2; 9 positions agree with TRDD3. This CDR3 contains 21 residues. V gave up 3 bases and J gave up 0 bases; unmatched junction bases: 19. Per germline, CDR1 GEAIGNYY and CDR2 EKD.

This clone was recorded a few times. TCRdb shows a much larger clone's protein in place of this DNA's translation, and the two differ at residue 5, likely through a read error; the protein shown is translated from the DNA. The rearrangement uses TRDV3 and TRDJ1, with 8 bases matching TRDD3. The CDR3 consists of 21 residues. CDR1 TVYSNPD and CDR2 GDNSRS come from the germline V gene (reference sequence). Trimming removed 0 bases from V and 2 bases from J; junction bases left unmatched: 26. CDR3 DNA sequence: TGTGCCTTTAGTAAGCTGGGACGATTTTGGGGATACCCTTTGTGGACCGATAAACTCATCTTT. This encodes CAFSKLGRFWGYPLWTDKLIF.

This clone is medium-sized in the sample. The same CDR3 also results from other DNA sequences found in this sample. The rearrangement uses TRDV2 and TRDJ3; TRDD3 aligns across 8 bases. Germline trimming cut 3 bases from V and 0 bases from J; bases unmatched to any gene: 12. There are 20 residues in the CDR3. Germline V gene data show CDR1 as GEAIGNYY and CDR2 as EKD. This chain's CDR3 is CACDWMVGDSSSWDTRQMFF. DNA of the CDR3: TGTGCCTGTGACTGGATGGTGGGGGATTCAAGCTCCTGGGACACCCGACAGATGTTTTTC.

As regards this clone: One end of the junction is discordant with germline, which a read error may explain. Other nucleotide sequences from this sample produce the same CDR3. This chain joins TRDV1 and TRDJ1; no clear D. CDR3 length: 9 amino acids. The germline gives CDR1 TSWWSYY, CDR2 QGS. CDR3 sequence (DNA): TGTGCCCTTTGGCCACGACTCACATTT. Its translation: CALWPRLTF.